The TCR beta chain described here comes from a study of breast tumors, draining lymph nodes, adjacent tissues. Study-wide points: Tumors had less TCR diversity than lymph nodes, more than nontumor tissue.

Breast cancer patients provided tissue from their axillary draining lymph nodes. One entry per CDR3 protein results from TCRdb running MiXCR on the multiplex PCR reads. The sample lists about 220,000 distinct CDR3 sequences, 30% to 35% occurring once. With respect to this clonotype: The antigen remains unidentified.

CDR1 is MNHNS and CDR2 is SASEGT in the germline V gene. The CDR3 length is 15 residues. V lost 5 bases, J lost 7 bases, and 18 bases lay in between. Sequencing was carried out using axillary lymph node tissue. This TCR derives from a female donor with breast cancer. Some clones in this sample may be carry-over from other donors' samples. This sequence joins TRBV6-1 and TRBJ1-5; D not certain. This chain's CDR3 is CASSQLGGGIQPQHF. CDR3 DNA: TGTGCCAGCAGTCAATTGGGAGGAGGGATCCAGCCCCAGCATTTT.